Listed below are T cell receptor beta chains from one sample, sequenced in a study of blood T cell repertoires in COVID-19. TCRdb's copy holds only in-frame clones and misses some; the assay was immunoSEQ multiplex PCR. The sample has over 150,000 clones, around 85% seen once. Sequenced: PBMCs or T cells enriched from blood (not recorded which). The receptors stem from a man aged 35-49 years who had recovered from COVID-19. Each CDR3 is given with its conserved first and last residue. The order of the fields is D gene, J gene, clone size, V gene, CDR3 length, CDR3 protein, CDR3 DNA. A D gene is named only where the DNA matches it firmly. Clone size, where shown, is once, few, many, or a class for clones that have expanded.

. | TRBJ1-1 | . | TRBV24-1 | 13 | CATSLTGNTEAFF | TGTGCCACCAGCTTAACAGGGAACACTGAAGCTTTCTTT
. | TRBJ1-2 | . | TRBV6-1 | 13 | CASSERENYGYTF | TGTGCCAGCAGTGAAAGAGAAAACTATGGCTACACCTTC
TRBD1 | TRBJ1-4 | . | TRBV24-1 | 15 | CATSDPGQGNEKLFF | TGTGCCACCAGTGACCCCGGACAGGGTAACGAAAAACTGTTTTTT
. | TRBJ1-2 | . | TRBV2 | 12 | CASSEASVGYTF | TGTGCCAGCAGTGAAGCGTCGGTTGGCTACACCTTC
. | TRBJ1-2 | medium-sized | TRBV28 | 14 | CASSKRVGDYGYTF | TGTGCCAGCAGTAAACGAGTGGGAGACTATGGCTACACCTTC
. | TRBJ2-3 | . | TRBV7-7 | 13 | CASSYGSTDTQYF | TGTGCTAGCAGCTACGGGAGCACAGATACGCAGTATTTT
. | TRBJ1-4 | . | TRBV19 | 14 | CASKSWEEGEKLFF | TGTGCCAGCAAATCCTGGGAGGAGGGGGAAAAACTGTTTTTT
. | TRBJ1-1 | . | TRBV9 | 12 | CASSVGGGSAFF | TGTGCCAGCAGCGTAGGGGGAGGGAGCGCTTTCTTT
. | TRBJ2-1 | . | TRBV27 | 13 | CASSFSAGDEQFF | TGTGCCAGCAGTTTCTCCGCAGGGGATGAGCAGTTCTTC
TRBD2 | TRBJ2-7 | . | TRBV19 | 17 | CASSLLAGGQGVYEQYF | TGTGCCAGTAGTCTCCTAGCGGGAGGCCAAGGGGTGTACGAGCAGTACTTC
. | TRBJ1-2 | . | TRBV30 | 9 | CAWIPGRVF | TGTGCCTGGATTCCAGGAAGAGTCTTC
. | TRBJ1-2 | few | TRBV6-5 | 13 | CASTAQGNYGYTF | TGTGCCAGCACCGCACAGGGTAACTATGGCTACACCTTC
TRBD1 | TRBJ1-6 | . | TRBV7-9 | 15 | CASSLLGQNNSPLHF | TGTGCCAGCAGCTTACTGGGACAGAATAATTCACCCCTCCACTTT
. | TRBJ2-7 | . | TRBV10-3 | 15 | CAISDEGVKRYEQYF | TGTGCCATCAGTGACGAAGGGGTTAAGCGATACGAGCAGTACTTC
TRBD2 | TRBJ2-1 | . | TRBV29-1 | 15 | CSVEDRLAGVNEQFF | TGCAGCGTTGAAGATCGTCTAGCGGGAGTCAATGAGCAGTTCTTC
TRBD1 | TRBJ2-3 | . | TRBV30 | 18 | CAYTDRGRFQPFTDTQYF | TGTGCCTATACTGACAGGGGGCGGTTTCAACCCTTCACAGATACGCAGTATTTT
. | TRBJ1-2 | . | TRBV3-1/TRBV3-2 | 15 | CASSGLGRLNYGYTF | TGTGCCAGCAGCGGGTTGGGCCGTCTCAACTATGGCTACACCTTC
. | TRBJ1-5 | . | TRBV7-2 | 15 | CASSLFLDTNQPQHF | TGTGCCAGCAGCTTGTTCCTGGACACTAATCAGCCCCAGCATTTT
. | TRBJ2-7 | . | TRBV27 | 13 | CASSRDFSYEQYF | TGTGCCAGCAGCCGGGACTTCAGCTACGAGCAGTACTTC
TRBD1 | TRBJ2-7 | . | TRBV10-3 | 17 | CAISDALTGTGSYEQYF | TGTGCCATCAGTGACGCTCTTACCGGGACAGGGTCCTACGAGCAGTACTTC
. | TRBJ1-1 | . | TRBV7-2 | 15 | CASSTASRGRTEAFF | TGTGCCAGCAGCACCGCCTCCAGGGGTAGAACTGAAGCTTTCTTT
TRBD1 | TRBJ1-2 | . | TRBV12-3/TRBV12-4 | 12 | CASGTGGSGYTF | TGTGCCTCCGGGACAGGGGGAAGTGGCTACACCTTC
. | TRBJ1-2 | . | TRBV5-4 | 13 | CASSLTVGDGYTF | TGTGCCAGCAGTCTGACAGTCGGAGATGGCTACACCTTC
. | TRBJ1-4 | . | TRBV5-1 | 16 | CASRWGQTATNEKLFF | TGCGCCAGCCGGTGGGGGCAGACTGCAACTAATGAAAAACTGTTTTTT
. | TRBJ1-4 | . | TRBV4-1 | 15 | CASSQDPGSNEKLFF | TGCGCCAGCAGCCAAGATCCAGGATCTAATGAAAAACTGTTTTTT
TRBD1 | TRBJ1-5 | . | TRBV7-2 | 14 | CASSSTGGVQPQHF | TGTGCCAGCAGCTCAACAGGGGGGGTTCAGCCCCAGCATTTT
. | TRBJ1-1 | . | TRBV5-8 | 17 | CASSAGQPITRNTEAFF | TGTGCCAGCAGCGCCGGACAACCGATTACCAGGAACACTGAAGCTTTCTTT
TRBD1 | TRBJ1-5 | . | TRBV29-1 | 15 | CSVELTGGGNQPQHF | TGCAGCGTTGAATTGACAGGGGGCGGCAATCAGCCCCAGCATTTT
. | TRBJ2-3 | . | TRBV7-8 | 15 | CASSLDGQGGDTQYF | TGTGCCAGCAGCTTAGACGGTCAGGGTGGAGATACGCAGTATTTT
. | TRBJ2-3 | few | TRBV29-1 | 13 | CSVEGGSADTQYF | TGCAGCGTTGAAGGCGGGTCGGCAGATACGCAGTATTTT
TRBD1 | TRBJ2-1 | . | TRBV28 | 15 | CASTLIQGAGNEQFF | TGTGCCAGCACCTTGATACAGGGGGCTGGAAATGAGCAGTTCTTC
. | TRBJ1-4 | . | TRBV4-1 | 16 | CASSQPEAASDEKLFF | TGCGCCAGCAGCCAACCGGAGGCGGCCTCGGATGAAAAACTGTTTTTT
. | TRBJ1-3 | . | TRBV5-6 | 14 | CASIPSGRGNTIYF | TGTGCCAGCATTCCCTCGGGGAGGGGAAACACCATATATTTT
TRBD1 | TRBJ2-3 | once | TRBV7-3 | 15 | CASSPTGGGTDTQYF | TGTGCCAGCAGCCCGACAGGGGGCGGCACAGATACGCAGTATTTT
TRBD1 | TRBJ2-7 | . | TRBV5-1 | 16 | CASSLGQGQGIYEQYF | TGCGCCAGCAGCTTGGGTCAAGGACAGGGGATCTACGAGCAGTACTTC
. | TRBJ1-2 | once | TRBV7-9 | 15 | CASSSAGEALDGYTF | TGTGCCAGCAGCTCCGCCGGGGAAGCTTTGGATGGCTACACCTTC
TRBD1 | TRBJ2-6 | few | TRBV27 | 15 | CASSTGGAGANVLTF | TGTGCCAGCAGTACAGGGGGCGCCGGGGCCAACGTCCTGACTTTC